These 26 T cell receptor beta chains share one sample of origin, sequenced in a study of cytomegalovirus exposure and HLA in healthy donors (dated by TCRdb to about 2017). Libraries were built with the immunoSEQ multiplex PCR assay. TCRdb stores this immuneACCESS table with in-frame sequences only. Part of the clones is absent; in the studies checked, under half of the shortfall reflects unresolved V genes, and no reason is known for the rest. The sample table records 150,000 to 200,000 clones; roughly 83% of these occur just once. Clones ranked in the top ten supply over 1.3% of the sample. The specimen was PBMCs. These receptors all stem from a woman between 18 and 29 years old in good health and CMV-seronegative.

This rearrangement joins TRBV10-3 to TRBJ1-1, with a tentative D call TRBD1 (5 bases). The CDR3 length is 11 residues. Germline lookup yields CDR1 ENHRY and CDR2 SYGVKD. V shed 6 bases and J shed 7 bases, with 9 bases lying between them. CDR3 coding DNA: TGTGCCATCAGGGGGCCCCATGAAGCTTTCTTT. Residues: CAIRGPHEAFF.

This clone was seen a single time. V usage is TRBV28 and J usage is TRBJ2-7, with 10 bases identical to TRBD2. CDR3 length equals 14 residues. The V and J ends lost 6 bases and 7 bases, in that order; junction bases with no gene match: 9. Germline assignment: CDR1 MDHEN and CDR2 SYDVKM. CDR3 sequence reads: CASRLTGTSVEQYF. In DNA, the CDR3 is TGTGCCAGCAGACTAACCGGGACTAGCGTTGAGCAGTACTTC.

The chain is built from TRBV7-7 and TRBJ2-1; 7 positions agree with TRBD2. The trim removed 5 bases at V and 15 bases at J, leaving 19 bases unmatched. CDR3 size: 15 residues. Looked up from germline, CDR1 is SSHAT and CDR2 is FNYEAQ (reference sequence). In DNA, the CDR3 is TGTGCCAGCAGCCCCTTAATGGAGAGCGGGAAGTCCCCGTTCTTC. Its protein product is CASSPLMESGKSPFF. Filled out from reference TRBV7-7 and TRBJ2-1, the complete variable domain reads GAGVSQSPRYKVTKRGQDVTLRCDPISSHATLYWYQQALGQGPEFLTYFNYEAQPDKSGLPSDRFSAERPEGSISTLTIQRTEQRDSAMYRCASSPLMESGKSPFFGPGTRLTVL.

CDR3 coding DNA: TGTGCCAGCAGCTCCCTTCCGGGACTAGCGATCGACGTTATAGGAGGTGAGCAGTTCTTC. This encodes CASSSLPGLAIDVIGGEQFF. This chain connects TRBV7-3 to TRBJ2-1, with TRBD2 identical over 10 bases. Losses at the gene ends were 4 bases for V and 9 bases for J; bases not matched to a gene: 24. CDR1 is SGHTA, CDR2 FQGTGA, per germline. This CDR3 region has 20 residues.

This clone was counted between two and nine times. The DNA for the CDR3 is TGTGCCAGCAGCAGGACAGGGACCTACGAGCAGTACTTC. Translating it yields CASSRTGTYEQYF. The chain joins TRBV11-3 to TRBJ2-7; 8 bases map to TRBD1. The CDR3 length is 13 residues. J lost 2 bases, V lost 5 bases, and 2 bases had no gene match. Germline V gives CDR1 SGHNT, CDR2 YENEEA.

The V call is TRBV4-1, the J call TRBJ2-7; TRBD1 aligns across 7 bases. Trimming removed 4 bases from V and 0 bases from J; junction bases left unmatched: 18. The germline CDR1 and CDR2 sequences are MGHRA and YSYEKL. The CDR3 spans 19 residues. The CDR3 DNA sequence: TGCGCCAGCAGCCTACGCCCTCTTAGGACAGGTCCAAACTCCTACGAGCAGTACTTC. This gives the protein CASSLRPLRTGPNSYEQYF.

The rearrangement uses TRBV11-2 and TRBJ1-4; a weak D match, TRBD1 (6 bases). V was trimmed by 5 bases and J by 4 bases, leaving 17 bases between them. Germline V gives CDR1 SGHAT, CDR2 FQNNGV. This CDR3 has 16 amino acids. CDR3 amino acids: CASSHRAAGVNEKLFF. In DNA form, the CDR3 reads TGTGCCAGCAGCCACCGGGCGGCAGGGGTTAATGAAAAACTGTTTTTT.

The rearrangement links TRBV28 to TRBJ2-7; no clear D. The V gene's germline CDR1 is MDHEN and CDR2 SYDVKM. The V end was cut by 8 bases, the J end by 0 bases, with 11 bases between. This CDR3 comprises 13 residues. The CDR3: CASSEVSSYEQYF. CDR3 in DNA: TGTGCCAGCTCAGAGGTGAGCTCCTACGAGCAGTACTTC.

The chain recombines TRBV5-4 with TRBJ1-1; no definite D call. From germline, CDR1 is SGHNT and CDR2 YYREEE (reference sequence). The CDR3 runs to 15 residues. V was shortened by 0 bases and J by 5 bases, with 14 bases between the two germline ends. This CDR3 is CASSLVGVGVTEAFF. CDR3 in DNA: TGTGCCAGCAGCTTGGTCGGGGTTGGTGTGACTGAAGCTTTCTTT. Drawing the rest from reference TRBV5-4 and TRBJ1-1, the complete variable domain is ETGVTQSPTHLIKTRGQQVTLRCSSQSGHNTVSWYQQALGQGPQFIFQYYREEENGRGNFPPRFSGLQFPNYSSELNVNALELDDSALYLCASSLVGVGVTEAFFGQGTRLTVV.

V is TRBV6-1 and J is TRBJ2-7; tentative D call: TRBD1 (5 bases). This CDR3 spans 13 amino acids. Germline CDR1 is MNHNS and CDR2 is SASEGT. V lost 6 bases, J lost 0 bases, and 9 bases lay in between. In DNA form, the CDR3 reads TGTGCCAGCAGCGTTGACAGCTCCTACGAGCAGTACTTC. The encoded protein is CASSVDSSYEQYF.

The CDR3 coding sequence is TGTGCCAGCAGCTTAGGGAGCTCTGGAAACACCATATATTTT. Protein: CASSLGSSGNTIYF. This chain links TRBV7-2 with TRBJ1-3; D not certain. The CDR3 covers 14 residues. Trimming removed 1 base at V and 0 bases at J, with 4 bases between. Germline V lookup: CDR1 SGHTA, CDR2 FQGNSA.

The chain combines TRBV15 with TRBJ2-5, with TRBD2 identical over 11 bases. The germline CDR1 and CDR2 sequences are LNHNV and YYDKDF (reference sequence). V shed 1 base, J shed 5 bases, and the junction held 12 bases outside the gene matches. The CDR3 sequence is 18 residues long. The CDR3 region has the DNA TGTGCCACCAGCAGAGCCAGTCGGGCTAGCGGGAGGAGGGAGACCCAGTACTTC. As protein: CATSRASRASGRRETQYF.

This clone was seen only a few times. The chain joins TRBV4-2 to TRBJ1-1; D remains unclear. Germline V CDR1 and CDR2: LGHNA, YNFKEQ. V dropped 1 base and J dropped 4 bases, with 13 bases sitting between them. The CDR3 runs 15 residues. CDR3: CASSQGARDSTEAFF. CDR3 DNA: TGTGCCAGCAGCCAAGGCGCCCGGGATTCCACTGAAGCTTTCTTT.

The V and J genes are TRBV15 and TRBJ2-1; possible D gene TRBD1, 5 bases. The germline CDR1 and CDR2 sequences are LNHNV and YYDKDF (reference sequence). CDR3 length equals 16 residues. The germline V and J ends were trimmed by 5 bases and 5 bases, with 19 bases remaining between them. CDR3 loop: CATSEIGAVENNEQFF. The CDR3 DNA reads TGTGCCACCAGCGAAATAGGGGCAGTTGAAAACAATGAGCAGTTCTTC.

The rearrangement uses TRBV25-1 and TRBJ2-5; maybe TRBD2 (6 bases). CDR1 is MGHDK and CDR2 is SYGVNS in the germline V gene. V dropped 1 base and J dropped 0 bases, with 9 bases sitting between them. This CDR3 is 15 amino acids long. CDR3 residues: CASSEFGGYQETQYF. CDR3 sequence (DNA): TGTGCCAGCAGTGAATTTGGAGGGTACCAAGAGACCCAGTACTTC. Together with reference TRBV25-1 and TRBJ2-5, the CDR3 gives the full variable domain: EADIYQTPRYLVIGTGKKITLECSQTMGHDKMYWYQQDPGMELHLIHYSYGVNSTEKGDLSSESTVSRIRTEHFPLTLESARPSHTSQYLCASSEFGGYQETQYFGPGTRLLVL.

V is TRBV6-5 and J is TRBJ2-7; TRBD2 matches 10 bases. Germline V gene data show CDR1 as MNHEY and CDR2 as SVGAGI. CDR3 length: 13 amino acids. J lost 6 bases, V lost 5 bases, and 4 bases had no gene match. CDR3 in amino acids: CASSTAGGGEQYF. The CDR3 DNA reads as TGTGCCAGCAGTACAGCGGGGGGGGGCGAGCAGTACTTC.

This clone showed up just once. V is TRBV9 and J is TRBJ2-7, with 7 nucleotides matching TRBD1. Germline trimming cut 4 bases from V and 0 bases from J; bases unmatched to any gene: 7. There are 15 residues in the CDR3. Germline lookup yields CDR1 SGDLS and CDR2 YYNGEE. CDR3: CASSPGTANSYEQYF. CDR3 nucleotide sequence: TGTGCCAGCAGCCCCGGGACAGCCAACTCCTACGAGCAGTACTTC.

This clone was counted between two and nine times. The chain employs TRBV6-1 and TRBJ2-7; TRBD1 is a possible D gene (5 bases). The CDR3 has 14 amino acids. Trimming stripped 2 bases from V and 4 bases from J, with 12 bases between. The germline V gene has CDR1 MNHNS and CDR2 SASEGT. CDR3 coding DNA: TGTGCCAGCAGTGAATCGTGGGGCGGATACGAGCAGTACTTC. Protein product: CASSESWGGYEQYF.

The chain carries TRBV6-5 and TRBJ2-1, with TRBD1 matching 8 bases. Germline lookup yields CDR1 MNHEY and CDR2 SVGAGI. The CDR3 consists of 12 residues. The V and J ends lost 6 bases and 11 bases, in that order; junction bases with no gene match: 6. The CDR3 sequence is CASRENRGKQFF. CDR3 coding DNA: TGTGCCAGCAGGGAAAACAGGGGGAAGCAGTTCTTC.

The J gene is TRBJ1-2, the V gene TRBV7-2; 8 bases fit TRBD1. The CDR3 is made up of 14 amino acids. V lost 5 bases to trimming and J lost 7 bases; unmatched junction nucleotides: 9. The germline CDR1 and CDR2 sequences are SGHTA and FQGNSA. CDR3 nucleotides: TGTGCCAGCAGCGTGAATACAGGGGGTCCTGGCTACACCTTC. The encoded protein is CASSVNTGGPGYTF.

This rearrangement joins TRBV7-2 to TRBJ2-1, with TRBD2 matching 8 bases. Germline CDR1 reads SGHTA; CDR2 reads FQGNSA. The CDR3 is made up of 16 amino acids. J lost 2 bases, V lost 3 bases, and 6 bases had no gene match. CDR3 loop: CASSFVAGLPYNEQFF. DNA for the CDR3: TGTGCCAGCAGCTTCGTAGCGGGGTTACCCTACAATGAGCAGTTCTTC.

CDR3 coding DNA: TGTGCCAGCAGCCCAGGACAGGGGACCGGCTACACCTTC. This sequence encodes CASSPGQGTGYTF. The J gene is TRBJ1-2, the V gene TRBV7-8, with 9 nucleotides matching TRBD1. V dropped 5 bases and J dropped 8; count of bases not matched to a gene: 6. The CDR3 contains 13 residues. Germline assignment: CDR1 SGHVS and CDR2 FQNEAQ.

This chain connects TRBV30 to TRBJ1-4; 7 bases match TRBD1. With V trimmed by 0 bases and J by 4 bases, 5 bases remained unmatched. CDR1 GTSNPN and CDR2 SVGIG come from the germline V gene (reference sequence). This CDR3 comprises 15 residues. This CDR3 reads CAWSVQGQFNEKLFF. The CDR3 nucleotides are TGTGCCTGGAGTGTACAGGGACAGTTTAATGAAAAACTGTTTTTT.

V and J are TRBV6-5 and TRBJ2-1, with D hard to call. The V end lost 5 bases, the J end lost 9 bases, and 11 bases lay between the germline ends. The germline V gene encodes CDR1 MNHEY and CDR2 SVGAGI. The CDR3 is 12 amino acids. The CDR3 region is CASSKQRTEQFF. DNA of the CDR3: TGTGCCAGCAGTAAACAAAGAACTGAGCAGTTCTTC.

V usage is TRBV7-6 and J usage is TRBJ1-1; a possible D gene is TRBD1 (5 bases). The CDR3 is 14 residues long. V shed 5 bases and J shed 7 bases, with 17 bases lying between them. Germline V gives CDR1 SGHVS, CDR2 FNYEAQ. CDR3 DNA sequence: TGTGCCAGCAGCCCGCGCCAGGGCCCGAGTGAAGCTTTCTTT. Protein product: CASSPRQGPSEAFF.

J is TRBJ1-2 and V is TRBV20-1; tentative D call: TRBD1 (6 bases). Germline assignment: CDR1 DFQATT and CDR2 SNEGSKA (reference sequence). Trimming took off 7 bases at V and 8 bases at J, with 14 bases between the two ends. The CDR3 is 11 residues long. Here the CDR3 DNA reads TGCAGTGGAACAGGGCCCTGGGGCTACACCTTC. It codes for CSGTGPWGYTF.